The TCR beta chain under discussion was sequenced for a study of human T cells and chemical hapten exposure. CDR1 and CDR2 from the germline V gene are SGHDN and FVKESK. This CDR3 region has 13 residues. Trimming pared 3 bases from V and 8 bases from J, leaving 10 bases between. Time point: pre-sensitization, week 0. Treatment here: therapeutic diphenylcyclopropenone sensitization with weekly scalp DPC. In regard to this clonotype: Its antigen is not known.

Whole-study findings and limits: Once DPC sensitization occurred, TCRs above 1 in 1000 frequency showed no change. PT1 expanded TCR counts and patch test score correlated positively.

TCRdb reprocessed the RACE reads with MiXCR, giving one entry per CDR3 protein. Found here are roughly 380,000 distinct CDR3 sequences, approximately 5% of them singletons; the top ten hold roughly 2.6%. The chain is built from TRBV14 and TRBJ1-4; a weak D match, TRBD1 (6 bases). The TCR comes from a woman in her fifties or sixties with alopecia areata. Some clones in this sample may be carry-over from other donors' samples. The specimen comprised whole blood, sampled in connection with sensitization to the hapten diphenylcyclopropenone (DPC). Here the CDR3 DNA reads TGTGCCAGCAGCCACGCGGACAGAGAAAAACTGTTTTTT. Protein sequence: CASSHADREKLFF.